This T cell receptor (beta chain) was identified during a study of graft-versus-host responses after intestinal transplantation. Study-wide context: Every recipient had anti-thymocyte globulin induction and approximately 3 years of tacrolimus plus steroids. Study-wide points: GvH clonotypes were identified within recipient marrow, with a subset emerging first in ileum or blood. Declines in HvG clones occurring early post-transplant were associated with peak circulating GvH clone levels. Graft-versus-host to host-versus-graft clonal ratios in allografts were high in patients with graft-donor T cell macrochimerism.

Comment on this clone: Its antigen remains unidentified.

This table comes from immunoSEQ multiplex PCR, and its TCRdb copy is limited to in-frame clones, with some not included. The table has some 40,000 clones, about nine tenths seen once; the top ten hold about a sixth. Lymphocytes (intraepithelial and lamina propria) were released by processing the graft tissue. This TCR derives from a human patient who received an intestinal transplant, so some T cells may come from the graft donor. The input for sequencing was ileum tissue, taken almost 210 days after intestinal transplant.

The CDR3: CASSGRGQRNGYTF. In DNA, the CDR3 is TGTGCCAGCAGCGGGCGGGGACAGCGGAATGGCTACACCTTC. The chain is built from TRBV7-8 and TRBJ1-2, with 7 bases that match TRBD1. Germline trimming cut 5 bases from V and 6 bases from J; bases unmatched to any gene: 9. This CDR3 is 14 amino acids long. Germline V gene data show CDR1 as SGHVS and CDR2 as FQNEAQ.